This TCR beta chain was obtained from a study of human T cells and chemical hapten exposure. Trimming took off 0 bases at V and 4 bases at J, with 13 bases between the two ends. CDR1 is DFQATT, CDR2 SNEGSKA, per germline (reference sequence). The CDR3 sequence is 14 residues long. Each CDR3 protein is one row after TCRdb ran MiXCR on the RACE reads. The table has some 65,000 distinct CDR3 sequences, approximately 6.1% seen once. This clonotype was seen a few times. Its antigen is unidentified. Specified time point: healthy volunteer bleed at 6 weeks. RNA extraction used unfractionated whole blood as the source of total RNA. Study findings and constraints: No shift was seen in TCRs above 1 in 1000 frequency with DPC sensitization.

What was sequenced was whole blood. V usage is TRBV20-1 and J usage is TRBJ2-7; a weak D match, TRBD1 (5 bases). This receptor was taken from a female donor in good health. Some clones in this sample may be carry-over from other donors' samples. The CDR3 here is CSARDREGVYEQYF. CDR3 nucleotides: TGCAGTGCTAGAGATCGCGAAGGGGTTTACGAGCAGTACTTC.